This record covers a single T cell receptor (beta chain). Trimming left V 1 base short and J 4 bases short, with 14 bases between. CDR3 length: 16 amino acids. Germline assignment: CDR1 SGHVS and CDR2 FNYEAQ. This sample stems from a study of cytomegalovirus exposure and HLA in healthy donors. Primers included in the PCR were 60 Vbeta and 13 Jbeta primers. Generated by immunoSEQ multiplex PCR, the TCRdb table keeps only in-frame clones and is missing some. Found here are tens of thousands of clones, around 80% of them singletons; the top ten hold under 7%. This TCR was recovered from a male donor in good health and CMV-seronegative. The V gene is TRBV7-6, the J gene TRBJ1-3; D is uncertain. What was sequenced was PBMCs. CDR3 nucleotide sequence: TGTGCCAGCAGCTTAGGCCCCCAGTTTGAAGGAAACACCATATATTTT. Translated, it gives CASSLGPQFEGNTIYF.